The next 4 T cell receptor beta chains were all read from a single sample in a study of blood T cells in healthy people across ages. The second PCR ran about 6 to 11 cycles with a sample-barcoded 5' primer and J-beta primers. TCRdb re-derived calls from the 5' RACE reads in MiXCR, one entry per CDR3 protein. The sample has 800,000 or so distinct CDR3 sequences; approximately 65% are singletons. Sequencing was carried out using blood. The receptors shown here come from a man aged 25 to 40 in good health.

V is TRBV11-2 and J is TRBJ2-3; D uncertain. Germline CDR1 is SGHAT and CDR2 is FQNNGV. Trimming left V 1 base short and J 1 base short, with 9 bases between. The CDR3 runs to 15 residues. The DNA for the CDR3 is TGTGCCAGCAGCTTAGGAGACTCACGCACAGATACGCAGTATTTT. It codes for CASSLGDSRTDTQYF.

The V and J genes are TRBV28 and TRBJ2-5; 9 nucleotides agree with TRBD1. The last part of the DNA fits TRBJ2-7 better; the J call may be wrong. The germline CDR1 and CDR2 sequences are MDHEN and SYDVKM. The length of the CDR3 is 15 residues. As DNA, the CDR3 is TGTGCCAGCTTTTCCACAGGGGGCGTCGCCTACGAGCAGTACTTC. It specifies CASFSTGGVAYEQYF.

V gene TRBV27 combines with J gene TRBJ2-3; tentative D call: TRBD2 (7 bases). The V end lost 7 bases, the J end lost 6 bases, and 17 bases lay between the germline ends. Germline V gives CDR1 MNHEY, CDR2 SMNVEV (reference sequence). This CDR3 has 14 residues. CDR3 DNA sequence: TGTGCCAGCACCTGGGGGGGGCTAGCGGATACGCAGTATTTT. Translation: CASTWGGLADTQYF.

This chain links TRBV20-1 with TRBJ2-7; D call uncertain. The germline gives CDR1 DFQATT, CDR2 SNEGSKA (reference sequence). The V and J ends lost 1 base and 0 bases respectively, with 13 bases between them. CDR3 length equals 15 residues. Here the CDR3 DNA reads TGCAGTGCTAGAGCTCTAGGCCTAAGCTCCTACGAGCAGTACTTC. Its translation is CSARALGLSSYEQYF.